The rows below give T cell receptor beta chains drawn from one sample of a study of beta chain features in type 1 diabetes. Assay: immunoSEQ multiplex PCR; the TCRdb copy retains only in-frame clones and omits some. The data hold some 700,000 clones, with 13% observed a single time. The sequenced sample consisted of naive CD4+ T cells from blood. All receptors come from a young man with type 1 diabetes. The CDR3 runs from the conserved cysteine through the conserved F or W. A D gene is named only where the DNA matches it firmly. Rows may omit the clone size; those that give it use once, few, many or a size class.

TRBV6-6	.	.	TRBJ1-3	CASSSLGTSRSYTIYF	TGTGCCAGCAGTTCCCTCGGGACATCTAGGAGCTACACCATATATTTT
TRBV7-9	.	few	TRBJ1-1	CASSQRLRAFF	TGTGCCAGCAGCCAACGACTGAGGGCTTTCTTT
TRBV18	.	.	TRBJ1-1	CASSQELNTEAFF	TGTGCCAGCTCACAGGAACTGAACACTGAAGCTTTCTTT
TRBV9	.	.	TRBJ2-5	CASSVFEGGPGGTQYF	TGTGCCAGCAGCGTATTTGAGGGGGGGCCCGGTGGGACCCAGTACTTC
TRBV9	.	.	TRBJ1-1	CASSVDMRRGGTEAFF	TGTGCCAGCAGCGTAGATATGCGTCGCGGTGGCACTGAAGCTTTCTTT
TRBV30	TRBD1	.	TRBJ1-1	CAWSDRTGNTEAFF	TGTGCCTGGAGTGACCGGACAGGGAACACTGAAGCTTTCTTT
TRBV4-1	TRBD2	few	TRBJ2-1	CASSLDSLAGSRGEQFF	TGCGCCAGCAGCCTAGATAGTCTAGCGGGGAGCCGAGGTGAGCAGTTCTTC
TRBV7-6	TRBD1	few	TRBJ2-7	CASSPQVQGASSYEQYF	TGTGCCAGCAGCCCACAGGTACAGGGGGCAAGCTCCTACGAGCAGTACTTC
TRBV5-6	TRBD1	few	TRBJ2-7	CASSYKTGSYEQYF	TGTGCCAGCAGCTACAAGACAGGGAGTTACGAGCAGTACTTC
TRBV6-5	.	.	TRBJ1-1	CASSYSQGLRAFF	TGTGCCAGCAGTTACTCACAGGGCCTTAGAGCTTTCTTT
TRBV9	TRBD2	few	TRBJ2-5	CASSVVTSGDFQETQYF	TGTGCCAGCAGCGTAGTCACTAGCGGGGACTTCCAAGAGACCCAGTACTTC
TRBV6-6	TRBD1	.	TRBJ2-6	CASRWGTAGANVLTF	TGTGCCAGCAGATGGGGGACAGCTGGGGCCAACGTCCTGACTTTC
TRBV28	.	.	TRBJ2-7	CASSYGGAAYEQYF	TGTGCCAGCAGTTATGGCGGGGCCGCCTACGAGCAGTACTTC
TRBV29-1	TRBD1	.	TRBJ1-3	CSVDSGHRGTNTIYF	TGCAGCGTCGACTCCGGACACAGGGGAACAAACACCATATATTTT
TRBV5-1	.	.	TRBJ1-1	CASSLATNTEAFF	TGCGCCAGCAGCTTGGCGACTAACACTGAAGCTTTCTTT
TRBV5-1	TRBD2	few	TRBJ2-5	CASSLGQIAGKETQYF	TGCGCCAGCAGCTTGGGACAGATAGCGGGGAAAGAGACCCAGTACTTC
TRBV6-5	.	.	TRBJ1-3	CASSYSKGSSGNTIYF	TGTGCCAGCAGTTACTCGAAAGGGAGCTCTGGAAACACCATATATTTT
TRBV7-6	TRBD1	.	TRBJ2-7	CASSFTTGAEGEQYF	TGTGCCAGCAGCTTCACAACAGGGGCTGAGGGCGAGCAGTACTTC
TRBV7-2	.	.	TRBJ1-2	CASSRGGQLNYGYTF	TGTGCCAGCAGTCGGGGGGGTCAGCTTAACTATGGCTACACCTTC
TRBV7-2	TRBD2	.	TRBJ2-5	CASLFPASGQETQYF	TGTGCCAGCCTCTTCCCGGCTAGCGGACAAGAGACCCAGTACTTC
TRBV19	.	.	TRBJ1-1	CASSKDPDTEAFF	TGTGCCAGTAGTAAGGACCCGGACACTGAAGCTTTCTTT
TRBV19	.	few	TRBJ2-7	CASSIAWAYEQYF	TGTGCCAGTAGTATAGCATGGGCCTACGAGCAGTACTTC
TRBV19	.	few	TRBJ2-1	CASSIVQVSYNEQFF	TGTGCCAGTAGTATAGTACAGGTCTCCTACAATGAGCAGTTCTTC
TRBV12-2	.	.	TRBJ2-5	CASRFKRGEETQYF	TGTGCAAGTCGCTTTAAGCGGGGGGAAGAGACCCAGTACTTC
TRBV20-1	.	.	TRBJ1-2	CSARAGNGYTF	TGCAGTGCTCGAGCGGGGAATGGCTACACCTTC
TRBV28	TRBD1	.	TRBJ1-4	CASSYVQGATNEKLFF	TGTGCCAGCAGCTACGTCCAGGGGGCCACTAATGAAAAACTGTTTTTT
TRBV18	TRBD1	.	TRBJ2-6	CASSPLDRGTLPSGGANVLTF	TGTGCCAGCTCACCACTCGACAGGGGGACCCTCCCGTCTGGTGGGGCCAACGTCCTGACTTTC
TRBV18	.	.	TRBJ2-3	CASSPPSVTTDTQYF	TGTGCCAGCTCACCACCGTCAGTAACCACAGATACGCAGTATTTT
TRBV6-6	.	few	TRBJ1-2	CASSFDRGGYTF	TGTGCCAGCAGTTTCGACCGGGGTGGCTACACCTTC
TRBV18	TRBD1	few	TRBJ2-7	CASSQGQAYEQYF	TGTGCCAGCTCACAGGGACAGGCCTACGAGCAGTACTTC
TRBV30	.	.	TRBJ1-6	CAWSVGQPNSPLHF	TGTGCCTGGAGTGTAGGCCAGCCGAATTCACCCCTCCACTTT
TRBV10-3	.	.	TRBJ2-1	CAISEWSVISDEQFF	TGTGCCATCAGTGAGTGGTCGGTCATTAGTGATGAGCAGTTCTTC
TRBV27	.	.	TRBJ2-6	CASRAPDSISGANVLTF	TGTGCCAGCAGAGCGCCCGACAGCATCTCTGGGGCCAACGTCCTGACTTTC
TRBV5-1	TRBD2	.	TRBJ2-7	CASSFGTSGGQVQYF	TGCGCCAGCAGCTTCGGGACTAGCGGGGGCCAGGTGCAGTACTTC
TRBV4-1	TRBD2	.	TRBJ2-1	CASSGATSVSNEQFF	TGCGCCAGCAGCGGGGCGACTAGCGTCTCGAATGAGCAGTTCTTC
TRBV27	.	.	TRBJ2-5	CASSFRGLETQYF	TGTGCCAGCAGTTTTAGGGGATTAGAGACCCAGTACTTC
TRBV19	.	few	TRBJ2-1	CASSTTTDNEQFF	TGTGCCAGTTCAACCACAACGGACAATGAGCAGTTCTTC
TRBV7-9	.	.	TRBJ2-1	CASSLVGSSYNEQFF	TGTGCCAGCAGCTTAGTTGGGAGCTCCTACAATGAGCAGTTCTTC
TRBV7-2	.	few	TRBJ1-2	CASSLGLGHYGYTF	TGTGCCAGCAGCTTAGGGTTGGGCCACTATGGCTACACCTTC
TRBV9	.	.	TRBJ2-3	CASSVGGGRTDTQYF	TGTGCCAGCAGCGTAGGTGGGGGACGCACAGATACGCAGTATTTT
TRBV2	.	.	TRBJ2-2	CASYPGQGGGELFF	TGTGCCTCCTATCCGGGTCAGGGAGGAGGGGAGCTGTTTTTT
TRBV9	.	.	TRBJ1-2	CASSVDGFYGYTF	TGTGCCAGCAGCGTGGACGGCTTCTATGGCTACACCTTC
TRBV23-1	TRBD1	.	TRBJ2-7	CASSPSEDRGHHEQYF	TGCGCCAGCAGTCCCTCCGAGGACAGGGGCCACCACGAGCAGTACTTC
TRBV4-2	.	few	TRBJ2-1	CASSQDGEQFF	TGTGCCAGCAGCCAAGATGGAGAGCAGTTCTTC
TRBV18	.	few	TRBJ2-3	CASSPPRGALTDTQYF	TGTGCCAGCTCACCACCGAGGGGGGCACTCACAGATACGCAGTATTTT
TRBV28	.	few	TRBJ1-2	CASTQRRDGYTF	TGTGCCAGCACCCAACGGCGAGATGGCTACACCTTC
TRBV12-5	.	few	TRBJ1-5	CASAGEGNQPQHF	TGTGCTAGTGCGGGGGAGGGCAATCAGCCCCAGCATTTT
TRBV9	TRBD1	.	TRBJ1-2	CASSVSDRTNYGYTF	TGTGCCAGCAGCGTATCGGACAGGACTAACTATGGCTACACCTTC
TRBV7-9	TRBD2	.	TRBJ2-1	CASSPQFSGVYDEQFF	TGTGCCAGCAGCCCCCAATTTAGCGGGGTTTACGATGAGCAGTTCTTC
TRBV30	.	.	TRBJ2-3	CAWSPWVGTIGTDTQYF	TGTGCCTGGAGCCCTTGGGTGGGGACCATTGGCACAGATACGCAGTATTTT
TRBV10-3	TRBD1	few	TRBJ1-1	CATGTEGRGAFF	TGTGCCACCGGGACAGAGGGTCGGGGAGCTTTCTTT
TRBV7-2	.	.	TRBJ2-4	CASSLGADQNIQYF	TGTGCCAGCAGCTTAGGGGCCGACCAAAACATTCAGTACTTC
TRBV5-1	.	.	TRBJ2-5	CASRPLGVEGETQYF	TGCGCCAGCAGACCCTTGGGGGTTGAAGGGGAGACCCAGTACTTC
TRBV28	.	few	TRBJ1-3	CASLDHSGNTIYF	TGTGCCAGCTTAGACCACTCTGGAAACACCATATATTTT